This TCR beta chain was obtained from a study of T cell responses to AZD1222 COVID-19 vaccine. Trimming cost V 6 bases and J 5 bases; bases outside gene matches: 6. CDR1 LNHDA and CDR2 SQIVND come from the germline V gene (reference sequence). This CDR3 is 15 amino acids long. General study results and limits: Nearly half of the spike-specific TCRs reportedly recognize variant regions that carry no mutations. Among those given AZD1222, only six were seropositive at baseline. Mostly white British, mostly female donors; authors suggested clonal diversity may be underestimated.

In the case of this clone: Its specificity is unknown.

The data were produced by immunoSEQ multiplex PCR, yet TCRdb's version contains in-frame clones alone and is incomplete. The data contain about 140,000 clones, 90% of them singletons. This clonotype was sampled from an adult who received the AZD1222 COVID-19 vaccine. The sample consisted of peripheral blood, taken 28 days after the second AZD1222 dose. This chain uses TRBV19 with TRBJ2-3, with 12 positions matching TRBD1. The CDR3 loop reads CASSIRDRGQDTQYF. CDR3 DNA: TGTGCCAGTAGCATCCGGGACAGGGGGCAAGATACGCAGTATTTT.